This T cell receptor beta chain is drawn from a study of PD-1 blockade in classical Hodgkin lymphoma. Study results and caveats: Although disease activity or prior therapy may be involved, causes of the repertoire differences remain undefined. Whoever responded completely had baseline diversity much like that seen in newly diagnosed patients. Significantly greater TCR diversity emerged by C4D1 in CD4+ cells but not CD8+ cells. Lower baseline TCR diversity was reported for newly diagnosed patients than for healthy donors.

V was clipped by 5 bases and J by 2 bases, with 22 bases between them. The CDR3 extends over 18 amino acids. The germline gives CDR1 SGHVS, CDR2 FQNEAQ. All the patients suffered relapse after autologous stem cell transplantation, and brentuximab vedotin exposure differed. A remark on this clone: Its antigen is not known.

Profiled with immunoSEQ multiplex PCR; TCRdb holds only in-frame clones, not every one. This sample has about 66,000 clones, with 70% to 80% found just once. This TCR derives from a human donor with classical Hodgkin lymphoma. The input for sequencing was peripheral blood mononuclear cells (PBMCs), taken before the second cycle of nivolumab. The rearrangement links TRBV7-8 to TRBJ2-1; possible D gene TRBD1, 6 bases. CDR3 in amino acids: CASSPQTLTGSTYNEQFF. CDR3 sequence (DNA): TGTGCCAGCAGCCCCCAAACCCTAACAGGGTCGACCTACAATGAGCAGTTCTTC. Variable domain in full (rest from reference TRBV7-8 and TRBJ2-1): GAGVSQSPRYKVAKRGQDVALRCDPISGHVSLFWYQQALGQGPEFLTYFQNEAQLDKSGLPSDRFFAERPEGSVSTLKIQRTQQEDSAVYLCASSPQTLTGSTYNEQFFGPGTRLTVL.